The clone carrying this TCR beta chain has a handful of counts. Its antigen is currently unknown. Cryopreserved PBMC, at roughly 0.85-11 million per sample, were present before DNA extraction. This record belongs to a study of long-term antiretroviral therapy in people with HIV. This CDR3 region has 13 residues. The V gene's germline CDR1 is SGHTA and CDR2 FQGTGA. Trimming cost V 6 bases and J 1 base, with 9 bases left between them. At the survey level, the v3.0 immunoSEQ assay was run. Here immunoSEQ multiplex PCR was the method, and the copy in TCRdb shows in-frame clones only, minus some. The table includes 40,000 or so clones, around nine tenths detected once. Findings and limits, study-wide: ART adherence, viral resistance and therapy changes went unrecorded.

This sequence joins TRBV7-3 and TRBJ1-1; D remains unclear. The sample consisted of unsorted PBMCs, taken just before starting antiretroviral therapy. The sequence was obtained from a woman younger than 30 with HIV. Here the CDR3 DNA reads TGTGCCAGCAGGGTCACATCGAACACTGAAGCTTTCTTT. Translation: CASRVTSNTEAFF.